These 14 T cell receptor beta chains came from one sample sequenced in a study of a mutant IDH1 vaccine in newly diagnosed glioma. Sample time point: baseline, week 1 (first vaccination visit). Specified treatment: pre-vaccination baseline after standard-of-care therapy. TCRdb keeps only in-frame clones here, not all; method: immunoSEQ multiplex PCR. This table holds about 59,000 clones, more than 90% found once. Sample: PBMCs, taken from a glioma patient treated with radiotherapy, temozolomide or both. Receptors originate from a man aged 45 to 65 with glioma.

The J gene is TRBJ1-5, the V gene TRBV2, with D perhaps matching TRBD1 (6 bases). With 6 bases removed from V and 3 bases from J, the gap between germline ends came to 15 bases. The germline V gene has CDR1 SNHLY and CDR2 FYNNEI. The CDR3 runs 15 residues. CDR3 coding DNA: TGTGCCAGCAGGGGGGCTACTGGTAACAATCAGCCCCAGCATTTT. Its protein product is CASRGATGNNQPQHF. Full variable domain (remainder filled in from reference TRBV2 and TRBJ1-5): EPEVTQTPSHQVTQMGQEVILRCVPISNHLYFYWYRQILGQKVEFLVSFYNNEISEKSEIFDDQFSVERPDGSNFTLKIRSTKLEDSAMYFCASRGATGNNQPQHFGDGTRLSIL.

J is TRBJ2-5 and V is TRBV4-1, with 7 bases that match TRBD2. Trimming at V came to 3 bases and at J to 1 base, leaving 5 bases not matched to a gene. This CDR3 spans 15 amino acids. Germline V CDR1 and CDR2: MGHRA, YSYEKL. The CDR3 DNA sequence: TGCGCCAGCAGCCATACCCGCGGGGGCCAAGAGACCCAGTACTTC. Amino acids: CASSHTRGGQETQYF.

The chain joins TRBV5-1 to TRBJ2-3, with D possibly matching TRBD1 (6 bases). Trimming removed 1 base from V and 0 bases from J, with 12 bases in between. The CDR3 spans 16 residues. Germline V gene sequence: CDR1 SGHRS, CDR2 YFSETQ. Here the CDR3 DNA reads TGCGCCAGCAGCTTGATGGGACACCCAAGCACAGATACGCAGTATTTT. It specifies CASSLMGHPSTDTQYF.

This chain connects TRBV25-1 to TRBJ1-2; TRBD1 matches at 8 bases. There are 15 residues in the CDR3. Trimming at V came to 3 bases and at J to 7 bases, leaving 10 bases not matched to a gene. Germline V gene lookup returns CDR1 MGHDK and CDR2 SYGVNS. The CDR3 DNA sequence: TGTGCCAGCAGTGAGAGGACAGGGCGAGTGGGTGGCTACACCTTC. It translates to CASSERTGRVGGYTF.

The chain links TRBV4-2 to TRBJ2-7; D is unresolved. Trimming pared 2 bases from V and 2 bases from J, leaving 7 bases between. The CDR3 is made up of 13 amino acids. From germline, CDR1 is LGHNA and CDR2 YNFKEQ. The CDR3 bases are TGTGCCAGCAGCCAAATGGGTGCCTACGAGCAGTACTTC. This translates into CASSQMGAYEQYF.

The CDR3 reads CSAAGGRAETQYF. The CDR3 coding sequence is TGCAGCGCAGCAGGCGGGAGGGCCGAGACCCAGTACTTC. The chain combines TRBV29-1 with TRBJ2-5, with 9 bases matching TRBD2. This CDR3 has 13 residues. In germline, CDR1 is SQVTM, CDR2 ANQGSEA. After removal of 7 bases from V and 5 bases from J, the junction contained 8 bases not matched to a gene.

This chain links TRBV19 with TRBJ1-2; TRBD1 agrees at 7 bases. The V gene end was trimmed by 5 bases and the J gene end by 8 bases; junction bases not matched to a gene: 5. Looked up from germline, CDR1 is LNHDA and CDR2 is SQIVND (reference sequence). CDR3 length: 12 amino acids. The CDR3 is CASSVSGGGYTF. CDR3 in DNA: TGTGCCAGTAGTGTTTCAGGGGGAGGCTACACCTTC.

The chain links TRBV5-1 to TRBJ2-3, with D hard to call. This CDR3 is 14 amino acids long. The germline V gene has CDR1 SGHRS and CDR2 YFSETQ. Trimming removed 4 bases at V and 2 bases at J, with 11 bases between. The CDR3 DNA follows: TGCGCCAGCAGCCAGGACCACCCCACAGATACGCAGTATTTT. Its protein product is CASSQDHPTDTQYF.

The rearrangement links TRBV5-1 to TRBJ1-5; 7 bases fit TRBD1. The CDR3 is made up of 13 amino acids. Germline V gives CDR1 SGHRS, CDR2 YFSETQ. Trimming at V came to 5 bases and at J to 4 bases, leaving 3 bases not matched to a gene. This chain's CDR3 is CASSPGQNQPQHF. The CDR3 DNA reads TGCGCCAGCAGTCCGGGACAGAATCAGCCCCAGCATTTT.

The genes are TRBV28 and TRBJ1-4; D perhaps matches TRBD1 (6 bases). V lost 6 bases to trimming and J lost 8 bases, with 16 bases between them. Germline CDR1 is MDHEN and CDR2 is SYDVKM. The CDR3 covers 14 residues. CDR3 in amino acids: CASSLTGAREKLFF. CDR3 sequence (DNA): TGTGCCAGCAGCCTTACGGGGGCTCGAGAAAAACTGTTTTTT.

In nucleotides, the CDR3 is TGCGCCAGCAGCCCGGGACAGACCACAGATACGCAGTATTTT. Translated: CASSPGQTTDTQYF. This chain joins TRBV5-1 and TRBJ2-3; 7 bases match TRBD1. V trimming: 4 bases; J trimming: 2 bases; junction bases outside the gene matches: 4. The CDR3 consists of 14 residues. Germline CDR1 reads SGHRS; CDR2 reads YFSETQ.

The chain uses TRBV29-1 and TRBJ2-6, with D tentatively TRBD1 (5 bases). V was clipped by 7 bases and J by 1 base, with 5 bases between them. This CDR3 has 12 amino acids. Per the germline V gene, CDR1 is SQVTM and CDR2 is ANQGSEA. CDR3 amino acids: CSAGSGANVLTF. Written as DNA, the CDR3 is TGCAGCGCAGGGTCTGGGGCCAACGTCCTGACTTTC. The full variable domain, in which reference TRBV29-1 and TRBJ2-6 provide the parts outside the CDR3, is SAVISQKPSRDICQRGTSLTIQCQVDSQVTMMFWYRQQPGQSLTLIATANQGSEATYESGFVIDKFPISRPNLTFSTLTVSNMSPEDSSIYLCSAGSGANVLTFGAGSRLTVL.

The chain combines TRBV16 with TRBJ1-6; TRBD1 matches at 7 bases. This CDR3 is 15 amino acids long. The trim removed 4 bases at V and 7 bases at J, leaving 7 bases unmatched. CDR1 KGHSY and CDR2 FQNENV come from the germline V gene. The DNA of the CDR3 is TGTGCCAGCAGCCGCCAGGGGGGAAGGAATTCACCCCTCCACTTT. Translating gives CASSRQGGRNSPLHF. Drawing the rest from reference TRBV16 and TRBJ1-6, the complete variable domain is GEEVAQTPKHLVRGEGQKAKLYCAPIKGHSYVFWYQQVLKNEFKFLISFQNENVFDETGMPKERFSAKCLPNSPCSLEIQATKLEDSAVYFCASSRQGGRNSPLHFGNGTRLTVT.

The rearrangement links TRBV7-2 to TRBJ1-2, with D maybe TRBD1 (5 bases). The CDR3 contains 14 residues. The germline CDR1 and CDR2 sequences are SGHTA and FQGNSA. V gave up 6 bases and J gave up 4 bases, with 15 bases separating them. CDR3 bases: TGTGCCAGCAGTCCGGGGAAGGGACCCTATGGCTACACCTTC. This encodes CASSPGKGPYGYTF.